This TCR beta chain was captured in a study of blood T cells in healthy people across ages (dated by TCRdb to 2015 to 2017). Regarding the study in general: In model experiments, template switching captured roughly one uniquely barcoded TCR beta cDNA molecule for every two T cells. Using deep sequencing normalized with unique cDNA molecular identifiers, the study measured how TCR beta repertoire diversity changes with age. Using the same blood draw, the study looked at two additional independent replicas of 1 million unique cDNA reads for two donors, one aged 18 to 30 and the other aged 80 or older. To avoid experimental bias, donors of different ages were randomly spread across the sequencing lanes. The donors were split into four age groups: young (average 16 years), middle-aged (39), aged (more than 60) and long-lived (roughly 88).

The roughly 37 donors, aged about 6 to 95 years, were systemically healthy Caucasian individuals from Russia. Ten milliliters of peripheral blood were drawn from each donor into EDTA-treated Vacutainer tubes. PBMCs were isolated by Ficoll-Paque density-gradient centrifugation, with at least 6.5 million obtained per sample. Total RNA was extracted from PBMCs with Trizol reagent, with at least 5.5 micrograms obtained per sample. For every donor, an aliquot of PBMCs went through flow cytometry to measure the percentages of naive CD45RAhigh/CD27high T cells. The junction carries 14 bases between V and J, which are trimmed by 4 bases and 4 bases respectively. Looking up the germline V gene (reference sequence) yields CDR1 MNHEY and CDR2 SMNVEV. The cysteine opens and the phenylalanine closes a CDR3 of 15 amino acids. Only the CDR3 DNA stays, 45 bases, in frame from base 1. General conclusions and limits of the study: The CMV infection status of donors was not known, potentially confounding age-related changes in expanded clonotypes. Observed TCR beta diversity per million T cells fell roughly linearly with age, and a significant reduction was already apparent by age roughly 40. Observed TCR beta diversity correlated strongly with the percentage of naive T cells measured by flow cytometry. Since profiling was done on bulk unsorted PBMCs, naive and antigen-experienced compartments could not be conclusively compared. The long-lived group showed more naive CD4+ T cells, fewer expanded clones and increased TCR diversity than the aged group, suggesting age selection. Estimates of total diversity based on one million sequenced T cells were regarded as lower bounds and as underestimates.

The library was made by 5' RACE. The data were produced on an Illumina HiSeq 2500. The second PCR ran for about 7 to 11 cycles and used a J-beta primer mix along with a sample-barcoded 5' primer. A unique molecular identifier was introduced onto each TCR beta cDNA molecule by a template-switch 5' adaptor carrying 12 random nucleotides. Each sample yielded at least 3 million CDR3-containing paired-end reads. First-strand cDNA synthesis was performed from all RNA using the Mint cDNA synthesis kit, with priming by a TRBC-specific oligonucleotide. All cDNA was treated with uracil-DNA glycosylase and then went through a first 18-cycle PCR with the universal primers M1SS and BC2_uni_R. In the source study's methods: For normalization, 1 million high-quality reads were randomly selected from each sample, with every read carrying a distinct molecular identifier. Reads sharing molecular identifiers were discarded rather than binned into consensus sequences. MiTCR, with a Q25 quality threshold and the strictest error-elimination algorithm, was used for CDR3 identification, clonotype clustering and error correction. A nonparametric unseen species model using Euler transformation provided a lower-bound estimate of total TCR beta diversity. TCRdb redid the processing of the public reads, applying fastp at Q25 and MiXCR, and retained in-frame beta chains. Every entry covers one CDR3 protein and lists the most common genes and DNA from its rows. None of the V and J calls come from the authors' own analysis; TCRdb made them. The sample yields around 1,700,000 distinct CDR3 sequences; approximately 28% were counted once. About 7.7% of the sample lies in the top ten.

This clonotype was counted only a few times. Its antigen has not been determined. Base-call qualities are not available, and no considerably larger clone is one nucleotide away. The sequencing input was blood. This sequence was found in a woman aged 25-40 years in good health. The rearranged segments are TRBV27 and TRBJ2-1; a tentative D call is TRBD2 (5 bases match). The encoded CDR3 is CASSSTSVPYNEQFF. The nucleotides are TGTGCCAGCAGTTCTACTAGTGTCCCTTACAATGAGCAGTTCTTC.